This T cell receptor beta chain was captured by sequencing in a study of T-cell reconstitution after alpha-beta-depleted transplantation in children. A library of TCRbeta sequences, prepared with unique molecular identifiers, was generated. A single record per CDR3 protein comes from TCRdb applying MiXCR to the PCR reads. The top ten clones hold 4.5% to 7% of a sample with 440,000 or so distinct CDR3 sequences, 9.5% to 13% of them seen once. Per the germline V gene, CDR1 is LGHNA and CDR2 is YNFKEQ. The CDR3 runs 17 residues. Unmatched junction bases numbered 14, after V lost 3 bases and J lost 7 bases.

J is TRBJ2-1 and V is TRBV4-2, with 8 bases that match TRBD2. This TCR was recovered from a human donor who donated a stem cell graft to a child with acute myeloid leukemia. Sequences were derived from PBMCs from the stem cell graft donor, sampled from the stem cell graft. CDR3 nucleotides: TGTGCCAGCAGCCAGAATAGGGGCGGGGGGCTTCAAAATGAGCAGTTCTTC. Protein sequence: CASSQNRGGGLQNEQFF.